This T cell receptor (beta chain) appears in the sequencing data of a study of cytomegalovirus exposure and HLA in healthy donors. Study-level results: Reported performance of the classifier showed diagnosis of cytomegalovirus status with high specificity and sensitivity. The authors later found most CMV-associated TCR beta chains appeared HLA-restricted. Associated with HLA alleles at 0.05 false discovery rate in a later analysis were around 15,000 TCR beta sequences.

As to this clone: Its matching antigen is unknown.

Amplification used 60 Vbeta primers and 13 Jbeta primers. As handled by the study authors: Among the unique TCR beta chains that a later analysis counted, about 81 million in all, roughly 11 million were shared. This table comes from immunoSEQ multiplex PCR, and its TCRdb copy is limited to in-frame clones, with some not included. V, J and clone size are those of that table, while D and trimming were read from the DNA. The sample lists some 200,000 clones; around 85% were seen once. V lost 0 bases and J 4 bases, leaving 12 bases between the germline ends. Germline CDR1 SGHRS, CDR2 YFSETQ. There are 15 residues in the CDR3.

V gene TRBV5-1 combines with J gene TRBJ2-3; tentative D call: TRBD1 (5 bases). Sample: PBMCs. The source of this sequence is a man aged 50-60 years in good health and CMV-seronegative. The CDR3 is CASSLVGGAADTQYF. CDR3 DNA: TGCGCCAGCAGCTTGGTAGGTGGGGCGGCAGATACGCAGTATTTT.